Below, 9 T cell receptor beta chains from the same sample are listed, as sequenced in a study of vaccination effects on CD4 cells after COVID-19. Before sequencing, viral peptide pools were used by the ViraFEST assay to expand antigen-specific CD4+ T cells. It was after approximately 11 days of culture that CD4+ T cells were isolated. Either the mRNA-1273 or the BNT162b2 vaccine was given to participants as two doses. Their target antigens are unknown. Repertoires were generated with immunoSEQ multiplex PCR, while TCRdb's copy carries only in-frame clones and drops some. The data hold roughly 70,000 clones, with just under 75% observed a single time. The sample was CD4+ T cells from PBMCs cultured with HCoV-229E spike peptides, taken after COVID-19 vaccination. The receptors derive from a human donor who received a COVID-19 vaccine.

In DNA form, the CDR3 reads TGTGCCAGCAGCTCGACGGCTGGGGCCAACGTCCTGACTTTC. Its translation is CASSSTAGANVLTF. The gene calls are TRBV3-1 (or the pseudogene TRBV3-2) and TRBJ2-6; D call uncertain. Germline CDR1 LGHDT, CDR2 YNNKEL (reference sequence). The CDR3 length is 14 residues. Trimming took off 5 bases at V and 2 bases at J, with 7 bases between the two ends.

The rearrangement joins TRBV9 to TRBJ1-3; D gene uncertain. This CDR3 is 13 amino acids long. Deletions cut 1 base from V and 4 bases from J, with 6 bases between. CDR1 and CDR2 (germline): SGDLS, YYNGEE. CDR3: CASSVHLGNTIYF. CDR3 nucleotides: TGTGCCAGCAGCGTACACTTGGGAAACACCATATATTTT.

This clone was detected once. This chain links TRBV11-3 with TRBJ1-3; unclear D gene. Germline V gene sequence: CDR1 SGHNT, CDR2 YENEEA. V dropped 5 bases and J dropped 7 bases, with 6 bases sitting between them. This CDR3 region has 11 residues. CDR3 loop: CASSPGNTIYF. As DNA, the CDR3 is TGTGCCAGCAGCCCCGGGAACACCATATATTTT.

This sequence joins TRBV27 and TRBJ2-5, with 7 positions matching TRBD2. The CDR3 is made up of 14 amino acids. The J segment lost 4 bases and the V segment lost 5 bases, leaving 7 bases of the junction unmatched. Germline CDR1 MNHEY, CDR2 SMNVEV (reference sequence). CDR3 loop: CASSKLTSRETQYF. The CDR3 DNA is TGTGCCAGCAGTAAGCTGACTAGCCGAGAGACCCAGTACTTC.

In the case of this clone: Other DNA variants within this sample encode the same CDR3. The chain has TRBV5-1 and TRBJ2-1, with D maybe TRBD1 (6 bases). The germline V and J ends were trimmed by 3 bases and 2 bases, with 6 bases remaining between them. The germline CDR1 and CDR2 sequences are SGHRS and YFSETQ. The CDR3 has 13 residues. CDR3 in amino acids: CASSWDTYNEQFF. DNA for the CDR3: TGCGCCAGCAGCTGGGACACCTACAATGAGCAGTTCTTC.

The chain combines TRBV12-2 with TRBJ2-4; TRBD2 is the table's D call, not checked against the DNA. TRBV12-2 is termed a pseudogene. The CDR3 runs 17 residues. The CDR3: CAPPERGGRGGKNIQYF. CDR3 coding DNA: TGTGCACCACCCGAGCGGGGGGGCCGAGGGGGCAAAAACATTCAGTACTTC.

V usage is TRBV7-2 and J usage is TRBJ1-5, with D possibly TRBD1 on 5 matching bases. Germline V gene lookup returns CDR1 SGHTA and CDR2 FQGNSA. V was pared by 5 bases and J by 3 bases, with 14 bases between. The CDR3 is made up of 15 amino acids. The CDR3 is CASSSRTGFNQPQHF. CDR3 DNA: TGTGCCAGCAGCAGCCGAACAGGATTCAATCAGCCCCAGCATTTT.

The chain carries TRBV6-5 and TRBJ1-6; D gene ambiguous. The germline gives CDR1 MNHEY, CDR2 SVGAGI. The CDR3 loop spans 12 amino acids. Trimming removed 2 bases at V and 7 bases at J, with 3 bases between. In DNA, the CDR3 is TGTGCCAGCAGTTACACAAATTCACCCCTCCACTTT. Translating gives CASSYTNSPLHF.

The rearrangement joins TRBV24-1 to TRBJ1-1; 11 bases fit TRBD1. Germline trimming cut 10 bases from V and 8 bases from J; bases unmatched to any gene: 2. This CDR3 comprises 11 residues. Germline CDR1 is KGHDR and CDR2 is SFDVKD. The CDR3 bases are TGTGCCACTAGGGACAGGGGGGAAGCTTTCTTT. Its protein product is CATRDRGEAFF.